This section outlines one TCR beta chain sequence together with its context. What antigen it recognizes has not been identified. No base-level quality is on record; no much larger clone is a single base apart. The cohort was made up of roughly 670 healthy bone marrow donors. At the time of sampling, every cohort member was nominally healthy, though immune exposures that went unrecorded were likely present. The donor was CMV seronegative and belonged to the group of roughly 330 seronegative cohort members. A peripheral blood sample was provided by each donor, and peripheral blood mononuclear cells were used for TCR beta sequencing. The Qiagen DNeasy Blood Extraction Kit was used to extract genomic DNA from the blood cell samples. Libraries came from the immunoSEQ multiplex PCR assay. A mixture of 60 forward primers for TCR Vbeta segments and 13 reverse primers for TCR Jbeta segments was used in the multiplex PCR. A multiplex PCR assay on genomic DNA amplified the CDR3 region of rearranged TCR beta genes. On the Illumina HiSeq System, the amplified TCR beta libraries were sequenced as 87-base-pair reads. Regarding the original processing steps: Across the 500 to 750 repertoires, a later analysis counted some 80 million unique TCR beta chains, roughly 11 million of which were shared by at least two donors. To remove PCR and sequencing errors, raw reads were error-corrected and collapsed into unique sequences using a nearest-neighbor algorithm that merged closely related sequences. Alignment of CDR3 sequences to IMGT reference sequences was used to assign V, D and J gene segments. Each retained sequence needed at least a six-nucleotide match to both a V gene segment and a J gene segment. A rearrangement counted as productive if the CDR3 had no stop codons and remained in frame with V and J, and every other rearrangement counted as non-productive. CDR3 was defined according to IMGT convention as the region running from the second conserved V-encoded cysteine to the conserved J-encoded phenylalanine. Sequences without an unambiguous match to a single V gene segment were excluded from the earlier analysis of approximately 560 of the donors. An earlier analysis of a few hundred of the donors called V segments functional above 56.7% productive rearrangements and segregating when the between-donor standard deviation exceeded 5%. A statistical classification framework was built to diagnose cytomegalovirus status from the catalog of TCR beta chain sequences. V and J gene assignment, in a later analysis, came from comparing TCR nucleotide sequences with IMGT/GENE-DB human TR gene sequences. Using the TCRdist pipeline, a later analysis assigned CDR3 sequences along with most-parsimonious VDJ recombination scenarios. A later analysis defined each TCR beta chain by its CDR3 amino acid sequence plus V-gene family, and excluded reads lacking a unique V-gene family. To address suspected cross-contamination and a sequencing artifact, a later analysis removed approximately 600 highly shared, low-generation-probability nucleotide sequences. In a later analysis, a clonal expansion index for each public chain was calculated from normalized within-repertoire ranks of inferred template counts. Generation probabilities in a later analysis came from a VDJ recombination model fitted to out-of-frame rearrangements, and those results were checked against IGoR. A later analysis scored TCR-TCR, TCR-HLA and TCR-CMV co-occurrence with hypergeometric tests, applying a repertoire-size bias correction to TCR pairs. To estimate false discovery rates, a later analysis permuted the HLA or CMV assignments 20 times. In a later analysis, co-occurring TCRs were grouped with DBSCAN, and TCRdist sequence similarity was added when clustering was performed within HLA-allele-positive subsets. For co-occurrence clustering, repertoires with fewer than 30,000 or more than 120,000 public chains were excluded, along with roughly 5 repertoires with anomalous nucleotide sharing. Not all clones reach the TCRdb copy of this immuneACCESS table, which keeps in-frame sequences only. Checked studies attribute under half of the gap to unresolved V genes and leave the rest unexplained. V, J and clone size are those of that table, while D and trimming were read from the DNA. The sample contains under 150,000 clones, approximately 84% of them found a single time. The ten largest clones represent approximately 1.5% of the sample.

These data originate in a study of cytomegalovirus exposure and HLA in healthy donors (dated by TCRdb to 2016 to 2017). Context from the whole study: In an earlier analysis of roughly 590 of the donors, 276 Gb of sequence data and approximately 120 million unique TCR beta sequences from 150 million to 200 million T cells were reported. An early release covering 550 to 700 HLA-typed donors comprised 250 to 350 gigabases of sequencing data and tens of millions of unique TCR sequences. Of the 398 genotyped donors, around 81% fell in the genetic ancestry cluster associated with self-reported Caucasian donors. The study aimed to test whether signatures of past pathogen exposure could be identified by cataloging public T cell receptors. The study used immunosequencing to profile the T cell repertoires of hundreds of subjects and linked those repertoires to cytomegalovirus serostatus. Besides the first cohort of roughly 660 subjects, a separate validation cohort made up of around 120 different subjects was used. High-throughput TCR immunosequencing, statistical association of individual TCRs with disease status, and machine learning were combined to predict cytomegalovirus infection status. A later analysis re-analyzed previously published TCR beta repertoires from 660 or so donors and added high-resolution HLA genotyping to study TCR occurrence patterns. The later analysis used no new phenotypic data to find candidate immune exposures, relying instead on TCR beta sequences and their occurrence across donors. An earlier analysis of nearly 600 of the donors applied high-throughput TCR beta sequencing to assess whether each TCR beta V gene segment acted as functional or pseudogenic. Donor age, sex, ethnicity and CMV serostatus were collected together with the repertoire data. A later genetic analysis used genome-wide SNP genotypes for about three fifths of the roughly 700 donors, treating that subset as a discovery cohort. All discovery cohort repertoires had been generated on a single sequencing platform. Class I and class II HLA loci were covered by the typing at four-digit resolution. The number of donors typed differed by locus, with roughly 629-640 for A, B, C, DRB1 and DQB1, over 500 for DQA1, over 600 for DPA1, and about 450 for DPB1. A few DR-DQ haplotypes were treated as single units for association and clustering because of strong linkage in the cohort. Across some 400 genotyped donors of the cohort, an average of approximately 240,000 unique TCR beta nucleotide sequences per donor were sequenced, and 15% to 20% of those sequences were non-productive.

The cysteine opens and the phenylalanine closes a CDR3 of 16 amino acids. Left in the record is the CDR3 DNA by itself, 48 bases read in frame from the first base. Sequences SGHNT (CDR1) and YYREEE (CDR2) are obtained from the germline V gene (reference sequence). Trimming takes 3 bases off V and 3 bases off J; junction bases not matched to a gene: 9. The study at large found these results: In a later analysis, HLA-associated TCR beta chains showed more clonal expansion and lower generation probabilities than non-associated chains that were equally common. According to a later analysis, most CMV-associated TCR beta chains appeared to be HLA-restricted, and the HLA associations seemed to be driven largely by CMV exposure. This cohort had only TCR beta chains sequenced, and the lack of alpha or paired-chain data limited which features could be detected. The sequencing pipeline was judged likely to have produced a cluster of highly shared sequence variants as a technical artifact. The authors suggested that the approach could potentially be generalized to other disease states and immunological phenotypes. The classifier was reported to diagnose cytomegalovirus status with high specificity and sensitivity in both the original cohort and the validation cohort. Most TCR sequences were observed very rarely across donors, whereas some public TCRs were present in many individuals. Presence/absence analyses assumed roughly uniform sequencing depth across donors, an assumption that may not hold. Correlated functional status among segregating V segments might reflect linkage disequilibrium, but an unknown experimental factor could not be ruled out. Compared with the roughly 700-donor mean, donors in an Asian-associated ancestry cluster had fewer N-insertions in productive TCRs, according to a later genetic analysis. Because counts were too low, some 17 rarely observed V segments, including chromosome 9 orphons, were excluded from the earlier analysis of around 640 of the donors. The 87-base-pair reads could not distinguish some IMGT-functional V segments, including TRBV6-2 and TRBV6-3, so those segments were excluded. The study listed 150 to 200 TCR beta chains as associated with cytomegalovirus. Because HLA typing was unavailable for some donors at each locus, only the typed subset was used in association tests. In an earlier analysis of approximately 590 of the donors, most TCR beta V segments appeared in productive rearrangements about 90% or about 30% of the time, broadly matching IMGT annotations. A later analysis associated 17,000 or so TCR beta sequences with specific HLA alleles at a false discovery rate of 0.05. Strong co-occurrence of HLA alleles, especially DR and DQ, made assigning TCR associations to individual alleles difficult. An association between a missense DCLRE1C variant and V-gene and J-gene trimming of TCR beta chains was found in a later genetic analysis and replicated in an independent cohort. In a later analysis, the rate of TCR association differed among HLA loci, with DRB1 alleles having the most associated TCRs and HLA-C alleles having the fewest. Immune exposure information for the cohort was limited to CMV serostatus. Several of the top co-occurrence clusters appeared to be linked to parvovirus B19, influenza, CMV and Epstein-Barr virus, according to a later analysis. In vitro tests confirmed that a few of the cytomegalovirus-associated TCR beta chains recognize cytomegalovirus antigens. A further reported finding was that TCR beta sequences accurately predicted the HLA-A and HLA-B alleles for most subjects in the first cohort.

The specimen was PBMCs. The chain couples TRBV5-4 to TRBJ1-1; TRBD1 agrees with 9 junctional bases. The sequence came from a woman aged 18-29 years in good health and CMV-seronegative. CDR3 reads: CASSSLNRGQDTEAFF. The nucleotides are TGTGCCAGCAGCTCGTTGAACAGGGGGCAGGACACTGAAGCTTTCTTT.